The entry below gives a single T cell receptor (beta chain) sequence along with its context. This record comes from a study of T cell changes during pregnancy in multiple sclerosis. From germline, CDR1 is SGDLS and CDR2 YYNGEE. The CDR3 extends over 14 amino acids. Trimming took 2 bases from V and 8 from J, leaving 16 bases between them. Generated by immunoSEQ multiplex PCR, the TCRdb table keeps only in-frame clones and is missing some. The sample has around 29,000 clones, around 90% seen once; the top ten hold approximately 0.7%. This TCR derives from a female donor with multiple sclerosis, enrolled in a pregnancy study. The rearrangement uses TRBV9 and TRBJ1-2; weak D call: TRBD1 (5 bases). The specimen comprised CD4+ T cells from peripheral blood mononuclear cells, sampled in the first trimester of pregnancy. CDR3 amino acids: CASSVSTVGRGYTF. In nucleotides, the CDR3 is TGTGCCAGCAGCGTTTCCACAGTGGGGCGCGGCTACACCTTC.